This TCR beta chain is drawn from a study of cytomegalovirus exposure and HLA in healthy donors. Looked up from germline, CDR1 is SGHVS and CDR2 is FQNEAQ. V was trimmed by 2 bases and J by 7 bases, leaving 18 bases between them. This CDR3 region has 16 residues. The PCR contained 60 Vbeta and 13 Jbeta primers. Sequencing was performed with immunoSEQ multiplex PCR; in TCRdb, only in-frame clones are kept and a portion is missing. The sample totals 130,000 or so clones; its top ten clones hold about 1.6%. This chain links TRBV7-8 with TRBJ2-4; perhaps TRBD2 as D (6 bases). Sequencing was done on a sample of PBMCs. The receptor was derived from a woman aged 35 to 49 in good health and CMV-seronegative. The CDR3 DNA follows: TGTGCCAGCAGCTTATATTTCACGCGAGGAGGGAACATTCAGTACTTC. Protein product: CASSLYFTRGGNIQYF.